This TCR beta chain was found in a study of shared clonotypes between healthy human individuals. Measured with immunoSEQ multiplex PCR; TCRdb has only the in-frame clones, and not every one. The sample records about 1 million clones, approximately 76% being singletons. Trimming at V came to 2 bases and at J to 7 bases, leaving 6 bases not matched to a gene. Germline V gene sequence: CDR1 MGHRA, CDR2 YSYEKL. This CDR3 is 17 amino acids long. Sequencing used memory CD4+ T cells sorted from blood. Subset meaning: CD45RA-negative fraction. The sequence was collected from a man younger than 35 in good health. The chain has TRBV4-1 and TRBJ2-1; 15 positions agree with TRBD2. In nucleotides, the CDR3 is TGCGCCAGCAGCCAAAGGGGACTAGCGGGAGGTAGGAATGAGCAGTTCTTC. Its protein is CASSQRGLAGGRNEQFF.